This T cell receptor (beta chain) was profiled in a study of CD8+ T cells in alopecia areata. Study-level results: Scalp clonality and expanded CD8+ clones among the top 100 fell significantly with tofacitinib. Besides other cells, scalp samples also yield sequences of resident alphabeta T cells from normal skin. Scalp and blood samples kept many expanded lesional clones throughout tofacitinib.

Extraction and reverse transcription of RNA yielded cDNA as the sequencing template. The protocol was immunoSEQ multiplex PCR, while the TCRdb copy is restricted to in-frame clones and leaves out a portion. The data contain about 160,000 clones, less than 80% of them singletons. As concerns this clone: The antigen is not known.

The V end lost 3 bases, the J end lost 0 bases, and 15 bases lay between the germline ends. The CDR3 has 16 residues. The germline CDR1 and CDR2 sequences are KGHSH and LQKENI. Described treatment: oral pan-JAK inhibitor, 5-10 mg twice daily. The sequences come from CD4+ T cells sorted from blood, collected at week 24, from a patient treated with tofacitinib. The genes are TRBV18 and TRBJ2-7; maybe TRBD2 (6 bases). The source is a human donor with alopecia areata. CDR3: CASSPLGGANSYEQYF. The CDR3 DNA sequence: TGTGCCAGCTCACCTCTCGGCGGGGCCAACTCCTACGAGCAGTACTTC. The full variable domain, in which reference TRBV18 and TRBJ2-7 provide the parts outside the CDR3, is NAGVMQNPRHLVRRRGQEARLRCSPMKGHSHVYWYRQLPEEGLKFMVYLQKENIIDESGMPKERFSAEFPKEGPSILRIQQVVRGDSAAYFCASSPLGGANSYEQYFGPGTRLTVT.